Below, 25 T cell receptor beta chains from the same sample are listed, as sequenced in a study of technical replicates of blood from a handful of donors. Profiled with immunoSEQ multiplex PCR; TCRdb holds only in-frame clones, not every one. The sample includes some 70,000 clones, 95% to 97% seen only once; the top ten take approximately 0.28%. The sequenced material came from T cells isolated from PBMCs. The receptors originated from a human donor in good health.

The J gene is TRBJ1-5, the V gene TRBV30, with 7 bases fitting TRBD1. CDR1 GTSNPN and CDR2 SVGIG come from the germline V gene (reference sequence). The ends lost 3 bases at V and 6 bases at J; junction bases unmatched: 14. The CDR3 contains 16 residues. The CDR3 protein is CAWRDKGALRGQPQHF. CDR3 coding DNA: TGTGCCTGGAGGGACAAGGGGGCGCTGAGGGGTCAGCCCCAGCATTTT.

The rearrangement links TRBV6-1 to TRBJ1-1; possibly TRBD1 for D (6 bases). Germline V gene sequence: CDR1 MNHNS, CDR2 SASEGT. The V end was cut by 2 bases, the J end by 3 bases, with 28 bases between. This CDR3 has 20 residues. The DNA of the CDR3 is TGTGCCAGCAGTGAACTTTCCTTTGGGGGCCGCCTGGGGCCGGACACTGAAGCTTTCTTT. Its translation: CASSELSFGGRLGPDTEAFF.

The chain's CDR3 is CAISEASTGTGGNNEQFF. The DNA of the CDR3 is TGTGCCATCAGTGAGGCTAGTACCGGGACAGGGGGCAACAATGAGCAGTTCTTC. J is TRBJ2-1 and V is TRBV10-3, with TRBD1 matching over 12 bases. CDR1 ENHRY and CDR2 SYGVKD come from the germline V gene. V lost 2 bases to trimming and J lost 5 bases; unmatched junction nucleotides: 10. CDR3 size: 18 residues.

V gene TRBV6-1 combines with J gene TRBJ1-2, with unresolved D. Between the trimmed V and J ends, which lost 0 bases and 6 bases, there was a span of 14 bases. CDR3 length equals 15 residues. The germline gives CDR1 MNHNS, CDR2 SASEGT. The CDR3 DNA is TGTGCCAGCAGTGAAGCGGGAGCCTTCTCGGATGGCTACACCTTC. The encoded protein is CASSEAGAFSDGYTF.

The V call is TRBV19, the J call TRBJ1-1; perhaps TRBD1 as D (6 bases). The CDR3 has 13 residues. CDR1 is LNHDA and CDR2 is SQIVND in the germline V gene (reference sequence). The ends were cut back, 5 bases at V and 1 base at J, with 8 bases in the middle. CDR3 nucleotide sequence: TGTGCCAGTAGTCTGGGACAGAACACTGAAGCTTTCTTT. Translation gives CASSLGQNTEAFF.

The chain uses TRBV4-1 and TRBJ2-1; TRBD2 matches 11 bases. This CDR3 has 16 residues. In germline, CDR1 is MGHRA, CDR2 YSYEKL. Unmatched junction bases numbered 6, after V lost 4 bases and J lost 4 bases. The CDR3 sequence: CASSRYSGREYNEQFF. CDR3 DNA sequence: TGCGCCAGCAGCCGATATAGCGGGAGGGAATACAATGAGCAGTTCTTC.

The rearrangement links TRBV30 to TRBJ2-3; possible D gene TRBD1, 6 bases. CDR1 is GTSNPN and CDR2 is SVGIG in the germline V gene (reference sequence). This CDR3 is 12 amino acids long. Deletions cut 0 bases from V and 5 bases from J, with 6 bases between. The CDR3 loop reads CAWSVGGDTQYF. As DNA, the CDR3 is TGTGCCTGGAGTGTAGGGGGAGATACGCAGTATTTT.

A note on this clone: At the DNA level, this CDR3 is encoded by other sequences in the same sample as well. V gene TRBV7-9 combines with J gene TRBJ2-7; a possible D gene is TRBD1 (5 bases). Germline assignment: CDR1 SEHNR and CDR2 FQNEAQ (reference sequence). The CDR3 sequence is 13 residues long. V lost 5 bases, J lost 3 bases, and 11 bases lay in between. The CDR3 sequence is CASSRREDYEQYF. As DNA, the CDR3 is TGTGCCAGCAGCCGCAGGGAAGACTACGAGCAGTACTTC.

This clone was counted a single time. CDR3 in DNA: TGCGCCAGCAGCCAAGTAAGGGGTAGCACAGATACGCAGTATTTT. This sequence encodes CASSQVRGSTDTQYF. This chain connects TRBV4-3 to TRBJ2-3; D is possibly TRBD1 (5 bases). Germline V gives CDR1 LGHNA, CDR2 YSLEER. The ends were cut back, 1 base at V and 0 bases at J, with 8 bases in the middle. The CDR3 length is 15 residues.

This chain uses TRBV5-3 with TRBJ2-5; no firm D call. TRBV5-3 is known as an ORF, though its function is uncertain. This CDR3 spans 11 amino acids. Trimming left V 4 bases short and J 4 bases short, with 5 bases between. CDR3: CARSPVETQYF. DNA of the CDR3: TGTGCCAGAAGCCCAGTAGAGACCCAGTACTTC.

The CDR3 here is CASSPPRGYEQYF. The CDR3 DNA is TGTGCCAGCTCACCACCCCGGGGTTACGAGCAGTACTTC. V is TRBV18 and J is TRBJ2-7; a weak D match, TRBD2 (5 bases). V was pared by 0 bases and J by 4 bases, with 7 bases between. This CDR3 region has 13 residues. Germline CDR1 is KGHSH and CDR2 is LQKENI.

This chain uses TRBV10-1 with TRBJ2-2; D remains ambiguous. In germline, CDR1 is WNHNN, CDR2 SYGVQD (reference sequence). The CDR3 is made up of 14 amino acids. V lost 4 bases, J lost 1 base, and 7 bases lay in between. The CDR3 DNA is TGCGCCAGCAGTGCGTCACAGAACACCGGGGAGCTGTTTTTT. Translated: CASSASQNTGELFF.

This chain joins TRBV6-5 and TRBJ1-5; 7 nucleotides agree with TRBD1. The CDR3 totals 12 residues. Trimming took 6 bases from V and 4 from J; bases not matched to a gene: 0. CDR1 is MNHEY and CDR2 is SVGAGI in the germline V gene. The CDR3 reads CASRDRNQPQHF. CDR3 sequence (DNA): TGTGCCAGCAGGGACAGGAATCAGCCCCAGCATTTT.

The rearrangement joins TRBV2 to TRBJ1-1, with 9 bases lining up with TRBD1. CDR3 length: 14 residues. V lost 6 bases, J lost 7 bases, and 9 bases stayed unmatched. In germline, CDR1 is SNHLY, CDR2 FYNNEI. The CDR3 DNA is TGTGCCAGCAGGGAAAGGGACAGGGTTAATGAAGCTTTCTTT. Protein product: CASRERDRVNEAFF.

J is TRBJ2-3 and V is TRBV28, with D unresolved. Trimming took off 3 bases at V and 1 base at J, with 8 bases between the two ends. The CDR3 totals 14 residues. Looked up from germline, CDR1 is MDHEN and CDR2 is SYDVKM. CDR3 sequence: CASSFRGGTDTQYF. Written as DNA, the CDR3 is TGTGCCAGCAGTTTTAGAGGAGGCACAGATACGCAGTATTTT.

The chain is built from TRBV10-3 and TRBJ1-3; a possible D gene is TRBD1 (6 bases). The CDR3 contains 13 residues. V lost 10 bases, J lost 3 bases, and 13 bases lay in between. The germline gives CDR1 ENHRY, CDR2 SYGVKD. CDR3 sequence reads: CATRTENGNTIYF. The CDR3 DNA follows: TGTGCCACTAGGACAGAGAATGGAAACACCATATATTTT.

The chain joins TRBV7-3 to TRBJ2-7, with D possibly being TRBD2 (5 bases). The length of the CDR3 is 13 residues. Germline-derived CDR1 and CDR2 are SGHTA and FQGTGA. The V and J ends lost 0 bases and 7 bases respectively, with 10 bases between them. The CDR3 sequence: CASSLTGNREQYF. In DNA form, the CDR3 reads TGTGCCAGCAGCTTAACCGGGAATCGAGAGCAGTACTTC.

The chain is built from TRBV19 and TRBJ1-1; possibly TRBD1 for D (5 bases). Trimming removed 3 bases at V and 0 bases at J, with 11 bases between. The CDR3 has 15 residues. The germline V gene encodes CDR1 LNHDA and CDR2 SQIVND (reference sequence). Here the CDR3 DNA reads TGTGCCAGTAGTATTAGGGGCCAGGTGAACACTGAAGCTTTCTTT. Protein: CASSIRGQVNTEAFF. Together with reference TRBV19 and TRBJ1-1, the CDR3 gives the full variable domain: DGGITQSPKYLFRKEGQNVTLSCEQNLNHDAMYWYRQDPGQGLRLIYYSQIVNDFQKGDIAEGYSVSREKKESFPLTVTSAQKNPTAFYLCASSIRGQVNTEAFFGQGTRLTVV.

The chain carries TRBV18 and TRBJ1-2; 9 bases align to TRBD1. From germline, CDR1 is KGHSH and CDR2 LQKENI. CDR3 length: 15 amino acids. Trimming cost V 2 bases and J 7 bases; bases outside gene matches: 8. The CDR3 DNA sequence: TGTGCCAGCTCACCAAGAGGGGGACAGGGCAGTGGCTACACCTTC. Its translation: CASSPRGGQGSGYTF.

Here the CDR3 reads CASSPPGQNSNQPQHF. CDR3 nucleotides: TGTGCCAGCAGCCCCCCGGGACAGAATAGCAATCAGCCCCAGCATTTT. The V call is TRBV7-2, the J call TRBJ1-5; 7 bases map to TRBD1. The CDR3 covers 16 residues. Germline V gene lookup returns CDR1 SGHTA and CDR2 FQGNSA. Losses at the gene ends were 5 bases for V and 0 bases for J; bases not matched to a gene: 7. The whole variable domain, remainder taken from reference TRBV7-2 and TRBJ1-5, is GAGVSQSPSNKVTEKGKDVELRCDPISGHTALYWYRQSLGQGLEFLIYFQGNSAPDKSGLPSDRFSAERTGGSVSTLTIQRTQQEDSAVYLCASSPPGQNSNQPQHFGDGTRLSIL.

This clone was seen just once. The chain couples TRBV28 to TRBJ1-5; D remains unclear. The length of the CDR3 is 14 residues. V dropped 6 bases and J dropped 2 bases, with 11 bases sitting between them. Germline V gene data show CDR1 as MDHEN and CDR2 as SYDVKM. The CDR3 is CASRPEAGNQPQHF. The CDR3 DNA reads as TGTGCCAGCAGGCCAGAGGCGGGCAATCAGCCCCAGCATTTT. Complete variable domain (other parts from reference TRBV28 and TRBJ1-5): DVKVTQSSRYLVKRTGEKVFLECVQDMDHENMFWYRQDPGLGLRLIYFSYDVKMKEKGDIPEGYSVSREKKERFSLILESASTNQTSMYLCASRPEAGNQPQHFGDGTRLSIL.

The J gene is TRBJ1-2, the V gene TRBV28, with TRBD1 matching 8 bases. This CDR3 contains 16 residues. Germline CDR1 is MDHEN and CDR2 is SYDVKM. J was trimmed by 4 bases and V by 3 bases; bases with no gene match: 10. The CDR3 nucleotides are TGTGCCAGCAGTTTCGTCGGGACAGGTCCGTCCTATGGCTACACCTTC. Its protein product is CASSFVGTGPSYGYTF.

This clone has only one observation. The rearrangement links TRBV29-1 to TRBJ1-1; 9 bases fit TRBD1. Germline trimming cut 5 bases from V and 3 bases from J; bases unmatched to any gene: 4. This CDR3 is built from 13 residues. Germline V lookup: CDR1 SQVTM, CDR2 ANQGSEA. The CDR3 DNA sequence: TGCAGCGTTTCGTGGACAGGGGACACTGAAGCTTTCTTT. Translated, it gives CSVSWTGDTEAFF.

The V gene is TRBV7-9, the J gene TRBJ1-1; D ambiguous. The CDR3 is 13 amino acids. Between the trimmed V and J ends, which lost 6 bases and 0 bases, there was a span of 8 bases. From germline, CDR1 is SEHNR and CDR2 FQNEAQ (reference sequence). The CDR3 bases are TGTGCCAGCAGTCGAGCCCTGAACACTGAAGCTTTCTTT. The encoded protein is CASSRALNTEAFF.

The V call is TRBV18, the J call TRBJ1-1, with D uncertain. The length of the CDR3 is 15 residues. Germline CDR1 and CDR2: KGHSH and LQKENI. Between the trimmed V and J ends, which lost 5 bases and 5 bases, there was a span of 18 bases. CDR3 nucleotides: TGTGCCAGCTCAAGTCAGGTGGGAGGAACGACTGAAGCTTTCTTT. It yields the protein CASSSQVGGTTEAFF.